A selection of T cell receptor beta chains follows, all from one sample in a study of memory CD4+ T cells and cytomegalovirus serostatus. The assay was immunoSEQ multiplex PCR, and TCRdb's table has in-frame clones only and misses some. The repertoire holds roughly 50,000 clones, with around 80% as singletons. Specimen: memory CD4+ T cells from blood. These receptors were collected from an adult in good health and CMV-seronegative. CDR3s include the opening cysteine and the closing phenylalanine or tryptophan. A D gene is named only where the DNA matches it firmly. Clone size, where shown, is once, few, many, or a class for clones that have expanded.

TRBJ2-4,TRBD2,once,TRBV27,TGTGCCAGCAGCACTAGCGGGACGGGTAACATTCAGTACTTC,CASSTSGTGNIQYF
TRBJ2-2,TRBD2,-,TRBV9,TGTGCCAGCAGCGCACGACCAGCGGGAGGAAGGGCCGGGGAGCTGTTTTTT,CASSARPAGGRAGELFF
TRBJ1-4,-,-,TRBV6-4,TGTGCCAGCAGTGACCCCGAGGACCCCCAAACTAATGAAAAACTGTTTTTT,CASSDPEDPQTNEKLFF
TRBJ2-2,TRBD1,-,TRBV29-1,TGCAGCGTTAACAGGGGGCGGAGCGGGGAGCTGTTTTTT,CSVNRGRSGELFF
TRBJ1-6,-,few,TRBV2,TGTGCCACCGGACAGCCTTATAATTCACCCCTCCACTTT,CATGQPYNSPLHF
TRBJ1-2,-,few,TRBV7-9,TGTGCCAGCAGCAGTCAGGAAAACTATGGCTACACCTTC,CASSSQENYGYTF
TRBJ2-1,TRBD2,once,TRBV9,TGTGCCAGCAGCGTAGGGCTAGCGGGCGAGGAGAACAATGAGCAGTTCTTC,CASSVGLAGEENNEQFF
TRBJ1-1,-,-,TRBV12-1,TGTGCCAGCAGCCGGCGACAGGGGATGGGGTTACCGACTGAAGCTTTCTTT,CASSRRQGMGLPTEAFF
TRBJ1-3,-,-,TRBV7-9,TGTGCCAGCAGCTTAGCAGGAACCTACTCTGGAAACACCATATATTTT,CASSLAGTYSGNTIYF
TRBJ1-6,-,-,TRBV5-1,TGCGCCAGCAGCCCGGACGTAGGTGAACCCCTCCACTTT,CASSPDVGEPLHF
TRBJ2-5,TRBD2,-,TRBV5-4,TGTGCCAGCAGCTTGAGTCCAGCGGGGGAAGAGACCCAGTACTTC,CASSLSPAGEETQYF
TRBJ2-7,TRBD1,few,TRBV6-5,TGTGCCAGCTCGGGACAGGGGGTTTGGGAGCAGTACTTC,CASSGQGVWEQYF
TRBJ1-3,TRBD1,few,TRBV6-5,TGTGCCAGCAGCCAAGACAGGGGGCCTGGAAACACCATATATTTT,CASSQDRGPGNTIYF
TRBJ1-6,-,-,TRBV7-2,TGTGCCAGCAGCGATCAGGGGTCACCCCTCCACTTT,CASSDQGSPLHF
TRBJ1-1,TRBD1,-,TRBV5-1,TGCGCCAGCAGCCCAGGGGGAGGGGGGGACACTGAAGCTTTCTTT,CASSPGGGGDTEAFF
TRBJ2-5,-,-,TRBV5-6,TGTGCCAGCAGCTCCACTAGACAGAATCAAGAGACCCAGTACTTC,CASSSTRQNQETQYF
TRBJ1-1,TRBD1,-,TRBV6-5,TGTGCCAGCAGTTCACCAGGGGGAGGGACTGAAGCTTTCTTT,CASSSPGGGTEAFF
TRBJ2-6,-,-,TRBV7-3,TGTGCCAGCAGCCAAAGTCGGGCTGGGGCCAACGTCCTGACTTTC,CASSQSRAGANVLTF
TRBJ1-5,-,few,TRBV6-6,TGTGCCAGCAGCCACCTGAGACAGCCCCAGCATTTT,CASSHLRQPQHF
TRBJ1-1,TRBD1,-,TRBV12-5,TGTGCTAGTGGTCCCCGCGGGACAGTGAACACTGAAGCTTTCTTT,CASGPRGTVNTEAFF
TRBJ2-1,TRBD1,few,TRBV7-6,TGTGCCAGCAGCACCGGACAGGGGGCGGGAAATGAGCAGTTCTTC,CASSTGQGAGNEQFF
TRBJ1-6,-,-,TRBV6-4,TGTGCCAGCAGTGACTTTAGCAGAAATTCACCCCTCCACTTT,CASSDFSRNSPLHF
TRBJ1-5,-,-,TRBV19,TGTGCCAGTAGTTTCGCGTCGGTGAGTCAGCCCCAGCATTTT,CASSFASVSQPQHF
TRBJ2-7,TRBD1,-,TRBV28,TGTGCCAGCAGCACACCCGGGACAGCCTACGAGCAGTACTTC,CASSTPGTAYEQYF
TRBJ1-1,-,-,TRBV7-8,TGTGCCAGCAGCGGGCTTACGAACACTGAAGCTTTCTTT,CASSGLTNTEAFF
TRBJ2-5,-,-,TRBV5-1,TGCGCCAGCAGCTTGATCGCTATCGGGGGCCGAGGTAAAGAGACCCAGTACTTC,CASSLIAIGGRGKETQYF
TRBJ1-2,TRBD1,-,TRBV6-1,TGTGCCAGTAGCCCACCCGGGACAGCGGGAGGCTACACCTTC,CASSPPGTAGGYTF
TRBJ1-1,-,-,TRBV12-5,TGTGCTAGTGGTCCCCCCGTCAGGGATACTGAAGCTTTCTTT,CASGPPVRDTEAFF
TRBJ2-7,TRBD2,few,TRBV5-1,TGCGCCAGCAGCTTTGGAAGCGGGGGTGGCCACGAGCAGTACTTC,CASSFGSGGGHEQYF
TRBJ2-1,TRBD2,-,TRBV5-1,TGCGCCAGCAGCTTGACCGGGACTAGCGGGAAGGTCAATGAGCAGTTCTTC,CASSLTGTSGKVNEQFF
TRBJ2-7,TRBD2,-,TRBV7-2,TGTGCCAGCAGCTACGTAAGCGGGGGCTCCTACGAGCAGTACTTC,CASSYVSGGSYEQYF
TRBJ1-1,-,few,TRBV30,TGTGCCTGGAGTAGGGATAACACTGAAGCTTTCTTT,CAWSRDNTEAFF
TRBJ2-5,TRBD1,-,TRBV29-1,TGCAGCGTCTCGGACAGGGTCGAGACCCAGTACTTC,CSVSDRVETQYF
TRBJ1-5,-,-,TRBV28,TGTGCCAGCACGGTGGAGTTTAGCAATCAGCCCCAGCATTTT,CASTVEFSNQPQHF
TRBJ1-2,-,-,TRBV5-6,TGTGCCAGCAGCCAGGACAGCGTTTATGGCTACACCTTC,CASSQDSVYGYTF
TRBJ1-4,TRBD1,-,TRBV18,TGTGCCAGCTCACGATCGACAGGGGGCAATGAAAAACTGTTTTTT,CASSRSTGGNEKLFF
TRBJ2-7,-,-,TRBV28,TGTGCCAGCAGTACTACGACAGATCGATCTAGGGAGCAGTACTTC,CASSTTTDRSREQYF